This T cell receptor beta chain came from a study of T cell repertoires in cytomegalovirus infection (dated by TCRdb to about 2019). Broadly, across the study: Recently identified HLA-C-restricted CMV epitopes, whose presentation resists viral immunomodulation, were targeted by peptide stimulations together with well-studied HLA-B-restricted epitopes. Donor HLA type was relevant to the analysis, because carriage of CMV infection together with the matching HLA type was indicated by public TCR beta signatures.

Study-wide findings and limitations: The ex vivo response was dominated by HLA-C-restricted CMV-specific TCR beta clonotypes, which also provided the single most frequent clonotype in two of eight donors. In both this cohort and an independent roughly 330-donor cohort, the cumulative frequency of public TCR beta family members distinguished carriers of CMV infection plus the relevant HLA type.

Turning to this clonotype: Its binding antigen is unknown. One base away there is no much larger clone; base qualities are not given.

The run used an Illumina HiSeq 1500. TCRdb reprocessing: public reads trimmed at Q25 with fastp, clones called with MiXCR, in-frame beta chains kept. Every entry covers one CDR3 protein and lists the most common genes and DNA from its rows. This sample gives roughly 570,000 distinct CDR3 sequences in total; approximately 40% of them show up just once. Clones ranked in the top ten supply 48% of the sample. The cysteine opens and the phenylalanine closes a CDR3 of 14 amino acids. Left in the record is the CDR3 DNA by itself, 42 bases read in frame from the first base. As encoded in the germline V gene (reference sequence), CDR1 is SEHNR while CDR2 is FQNEAQ. Between the V and J ends, shortened by 5 bases and 7 bases respectively, the junction contains 15 bases. What the treatment or condition label conveys for this sample: in vitro stimulation with specific CMV peptide epitopes to enrich CMV-specific T cells.

Sequencing was performed on cultured PBMCs, taken from culture after CMV antigen stimulation. The chain was built from TRBV7-9 and TRBJ2-1, with the D gene not clear enough to name. This clonotype originated in a human donor in good health (CMV status not recorded). Some clones in this sample may be carry-over from other donors' samples. The DNA reads TGTGCCAGCAGCCCATCACTTAGACAAAATGAGCAGTTCTTC. Translation gives CASSPSLRQNEQFF.